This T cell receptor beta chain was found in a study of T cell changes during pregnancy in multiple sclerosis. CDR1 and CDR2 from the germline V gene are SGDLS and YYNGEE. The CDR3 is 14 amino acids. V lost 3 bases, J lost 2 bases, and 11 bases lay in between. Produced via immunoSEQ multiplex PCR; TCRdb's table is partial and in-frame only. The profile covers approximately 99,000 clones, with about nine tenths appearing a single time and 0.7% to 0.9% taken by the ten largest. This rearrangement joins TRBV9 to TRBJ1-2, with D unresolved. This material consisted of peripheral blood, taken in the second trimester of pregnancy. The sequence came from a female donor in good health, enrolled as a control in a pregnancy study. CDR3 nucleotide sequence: TGTGCCAGCAGCGGCCGGACGGGAAACTATGGCTACACCTTC. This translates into CASSGRTGNYGYTF.